This T cell receptor (beta chain) comes out of a study of cytomegalovirus exposure and HLA in healthy donors. Study as a whole: Around 77 million unique TCRs from HLA-typed donors made up an early data release.

In this sample, this clone turned up once. The antigen is unknown. V dropped 5 bases and J dropped 7; count of bases not matched to a gene: 11. This CDR3 is 16 amino acids long. Germline V gene lookup returns CDR1 SEHNR and CDR2 FQNEAQ (reference sequence). Primers included in the PCR were 60 Vbeta and 13 Jbeta primers. TCRdb's copy holds only in-frame clones and misses some; the assay was immunoSEQ multiplex PCR. The profile covers about 160,000 clones, with roughly 85% appearing a single time and roughly 2% taken by the ten largest. Study-level points and caveats: The listing of 150 or so TCR beta chains classed them as cytomegalovirus-associated. Most of the TCR beta V segments (in an earlier analysis) were productive either about 90% or about 30% of the time.

This TCR was sampled from a man aged 40-50 years in good health and CMV-seronegative. The material sequenced was PBMCs. The V and J genes are TRBV7-9 and TRBJ2-1, with 10 bases fitting TRBD2. In nucleotides, the CDR3 is TGTGCCAGCAGCCCCCCGGCTAGCGGGAGTTTGAATGAGCAGTTCTTC. Protein sequence: CASSPPASGSLNEQFF.